This T cell receptor beta chain is from a study of OX40 agonist ivuxolimab in advanced cancers. As for the study in general: The study reported partial responses in three patients: one hepatocellular carcinoma, two cutaneous melanoma.

In germline, CDR1 is LNHNV, CDR2 YYDKDF (reference sequence). The CDR3 has 12 residues. Trimming cost V 2 bases and J 4 bases, with 3 bases left between them. Repertoires were generated with immunoSEQ multiplex PCR, while TCRdb's copy carries only in-frame clones and drops some. The sample lists about 26,000 clones, 70% to 90% occurring once. The sequencing used CD4+ or CD8+ T cells sorted from blood, collected in a trial of the OX40 agonist ivuxolimab. This rearrangement joins TRBV15 to TRBJ1-5, with D uncertain. The receptor comes from an adult with an advanced solid tumor such as melanoma, head and neck, liver or kidney cancer. The CDR3 here is CATSRLNQPQHF. The DNA for the CDR3 is TGTGCCACCAGCAGACTGAATCAGCCCCAGCATTTT.